The 10 T cell receptor beta chains reported below all come from one sample, sequenced in a study of CD8 T cells in Susac syndrome. When the RNA was reverse transcribed, random hexamers were used with an input of about 0.5 to 1 ug. TCRdb re-derived calls from the immunoSEQ multiplex PCR reads in MiXCR, one entry per CDR3 protein. The sample holds 100,000 to 150,000 distinct CDR3 sequences, nearly 95% seen once. The sample consisted of CD4+ T cells from PBMCs. The source is a human donor in good health.

The gene calls are TRBV12-3 or TRBV12-4 and TRBJ2-7; 12 bases line up with TRBD2. The V and J ends lost 5 bases and 3 bases, in that order; junction bases with no gene match: 8. The CDR3 is 16 amino acids. The CDR3 bases are TGTGCCAGCAGTGGACTAGCGGGACGACGGTTCTACGAGCAGTACTTC. It specifies CASSGLAGRRFYEQYF.

The chain has TRBV6-6 and TRBJ2-7; tentatively, D is TRBD1 (6 bases). Trimming took off 2 bases at V and 2 bases at J, with 13 bases between the two ends. This CDR3 has 15 amino acids. CDR1 MNHNY and CDR2 SVGAGI come from the germline V gene (reference sequence). The CDR3 protein is CASSYGQPLTYEQYF. DNA of the CDR3: TGTGCCAGCAGTTACGGACAGCCGCTGACCTACGAGCAGTACTTC.

V and J are TRBV11-2 and TRBJ1-1; 8 bases agree with TRBD1. The CDR3 sequence is 13 residues long. Per the germline V gene, CDR1 is SGHAT and CDR2 is FQNNGV. V was pared by 3 bases and J by 10 bases, with 7 bases of the junction left unmatched. The CDR3 protein is CASSFPGGRRAFF. CDR3 nucleotide sequence: TGTGCCAGCAGCTTTCCAGGGGGCCGGCGAGCTTTCTTT.

This chain uses TRBV19 with TRBJ2-7; 9 nucleotides agree with TRBD2. The V gene's germline CDR1 is LNHDA and CDR2 SQIVND (reference sequence). V lost 3 bases, J lost 5 bases, and 11 bases stayed unmatched. CDR3 length equals 16 residues. DNA for the CDR3: TGTGCCAGTAGTATTGTATTAAGCGGGAGGACCAACGAGCAGTACTTC. Amino acid sequence: CASSIVLSGRTNEQYF.

This chain connects TRBV29-1 to TRBJ1-2, with D hard to call. Trimming pared 4 bases from V and 2 bases from J, leaving 11 bases between. From germline, CDR1 is SQVTM and CDR2 ANQGSEA. The CDR3 runs to 13 residues. The CDR3 DNA reads TGCAGCGTTGGGGTGCAGGTCAACTATGGCTACACCTTC. This codes for CSVGVQVNYGYTF.

The rearrangement joins TRBV29-1 to TRBJ2-5; 10 bases align to TRBD2. V gave up 4 bases and J gave up 4 bases; unmatched junction bases: 6. Germline CDR1 SQVTM, CDR2 ANQGSEA. The CDR3 has 14 amino acids. The CDR3 coding sequence is TGCAGCGTTGCTCTAGCGGGAGCACCAGAGACCCAGTACTTC. This sequence encodes CSVALAGAPETQYF.

The rearrangement links TRBV3-1 to TRBJ2-5; the D gene is possibly TRBD2 (5 bases). Trimming removed 4 bases from V and 5 bases from J, with 14 bases in between. The CDR3 runs to 14 residues. Germline V CDR1 and CDR2: LGHDT, YNNKEL (reference sequence). CDR3 loop: CASSRRVEGETQYF. The DNA of the CDR3 is TGTGCCAGCAGCCGGCGGGTAGAAGGGGAGACCCAGTACTTC.

This rearrangement joins TRBV5-1 to TRBJ2-2; D remains ambiguous. The CDR3 consists of 16 residues. V dropped 4 bases and J dropped 1 base, with 14 bases sitting between them. The germline V gene encodes CDR1 SGHRS and CDR2 YFSETQ. The CDR3 loop reads CASSHSPRQNTGELFF. CDR3 coding DNA: TGCGCCAGCAGCCACAGCCCCCGCCAGAACACCGGGGAGCTGTTTTTT.

V and J are TRBV5-1 and TRBJ2-5, with a possible D match to TRBD2 (5 bases). Trimming cost V 7 bases and J 5 bases, with 15 bases left between them. Germline CDR1 SGHRS, CDR2 YFSETQ. CDR3 length: 13 amino acids. The CDR3 loop is CASRTARGETQYF. Here the CDR3 DNA reads TGCGCCAGCCGGACGGCTCGAGGGGAGACCCAGTACTTC.

This chain joins TRBV29-1 and TRBJ2-1, with unresolved D. CDR1 and CDR2 (germline): SQVTM, ANQGSEA. The CDR3 runs to 12 residues. V dropped 4 bases and J dropped 11 bases, with 15 bases sitting between them. The CDR3 sequence: CSVAQTDKKQFF. The DNA of the CDR3 is TGCAGCGTTGCCCAGACTGACAAGAAGCAGTTCTTC.